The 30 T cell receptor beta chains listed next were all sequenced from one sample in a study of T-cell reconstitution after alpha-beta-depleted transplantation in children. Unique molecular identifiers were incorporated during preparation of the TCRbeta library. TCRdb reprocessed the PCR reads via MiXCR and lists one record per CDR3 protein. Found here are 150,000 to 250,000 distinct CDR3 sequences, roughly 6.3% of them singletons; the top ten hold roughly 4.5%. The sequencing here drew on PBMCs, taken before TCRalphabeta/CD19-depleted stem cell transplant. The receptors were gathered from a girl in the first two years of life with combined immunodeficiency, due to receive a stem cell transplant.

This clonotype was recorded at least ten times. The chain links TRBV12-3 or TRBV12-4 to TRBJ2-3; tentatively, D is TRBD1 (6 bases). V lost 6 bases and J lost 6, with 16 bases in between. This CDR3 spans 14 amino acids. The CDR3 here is CASSRTVGTDTQYF. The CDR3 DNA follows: TGTGCCAGCAGCCGGACAGTCGGTACGGATACGCAGTATTTT.

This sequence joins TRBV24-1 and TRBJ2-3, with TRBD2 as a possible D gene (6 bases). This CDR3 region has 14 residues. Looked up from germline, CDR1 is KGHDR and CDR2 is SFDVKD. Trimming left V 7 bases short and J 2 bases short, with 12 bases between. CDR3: CATSGPGDTDTQYF. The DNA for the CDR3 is TGTGCCACCAGCGGGCCGGGGGACACAGATACGCAGTATTTT.

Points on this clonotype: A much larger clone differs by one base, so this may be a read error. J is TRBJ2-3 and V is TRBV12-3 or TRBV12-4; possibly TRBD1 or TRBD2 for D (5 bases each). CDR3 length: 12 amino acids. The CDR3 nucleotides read TGTGCCAGCAGCCGGGACGGATATACGCGGTATTTT. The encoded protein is CASSRDGYTRYF.

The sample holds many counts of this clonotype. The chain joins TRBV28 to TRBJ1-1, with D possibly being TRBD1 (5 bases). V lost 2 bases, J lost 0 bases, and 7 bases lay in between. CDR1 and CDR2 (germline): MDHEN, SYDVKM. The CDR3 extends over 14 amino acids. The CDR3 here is CASSLGTVNTEAFF. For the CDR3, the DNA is TGTGCCAGCAGTTTAGGGACGGTGAACACTGAAGCTTTCTTT.

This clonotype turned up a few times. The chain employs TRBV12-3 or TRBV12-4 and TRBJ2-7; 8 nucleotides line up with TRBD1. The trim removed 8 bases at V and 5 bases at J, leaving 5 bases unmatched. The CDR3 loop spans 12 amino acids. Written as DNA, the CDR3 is TGTGCCAGCGGCCGGACAGGGAACGAGCAGTACTTC. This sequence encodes CASGRTGNEQYF.

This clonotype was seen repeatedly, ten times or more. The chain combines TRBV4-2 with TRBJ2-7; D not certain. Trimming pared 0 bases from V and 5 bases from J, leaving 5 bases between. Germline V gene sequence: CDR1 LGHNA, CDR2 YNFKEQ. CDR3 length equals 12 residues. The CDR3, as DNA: TGTGCCAGCAGCCAAGAAGGACACGAGCAGTACTTC. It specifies CASSQEGHEQYF.

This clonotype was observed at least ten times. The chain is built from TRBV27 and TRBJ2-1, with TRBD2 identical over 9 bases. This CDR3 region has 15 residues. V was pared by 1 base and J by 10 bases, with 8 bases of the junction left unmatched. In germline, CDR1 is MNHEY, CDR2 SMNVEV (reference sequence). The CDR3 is CASSLWLAGTGEQFF. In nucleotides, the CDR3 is TGTGCCAGCAGTTTATGGCTAGCGGGGACCGGAGAGCAGTTCTTC.

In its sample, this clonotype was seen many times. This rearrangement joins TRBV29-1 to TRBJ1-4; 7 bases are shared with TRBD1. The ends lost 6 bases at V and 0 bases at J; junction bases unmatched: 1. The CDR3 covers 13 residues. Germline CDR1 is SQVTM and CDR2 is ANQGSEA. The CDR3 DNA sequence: TGCAGCGTAACAGGGGCAACTAATGAAAAACTGTTTTTT. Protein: CSVTGATNEKLFF.

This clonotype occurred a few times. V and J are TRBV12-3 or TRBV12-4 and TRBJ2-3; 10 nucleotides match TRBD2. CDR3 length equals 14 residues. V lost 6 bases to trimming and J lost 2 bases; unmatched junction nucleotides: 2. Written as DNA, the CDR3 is TGTGCCAGCAGCGGACTAGCGGACACAGATACGCAGTATTTT. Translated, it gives CASSGLADTDTQYF.

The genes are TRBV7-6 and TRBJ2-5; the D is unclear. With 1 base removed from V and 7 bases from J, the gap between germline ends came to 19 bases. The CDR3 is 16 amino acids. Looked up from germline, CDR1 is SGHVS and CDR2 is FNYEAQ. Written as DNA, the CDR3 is TGTGCCAGCAGCTTAGATGCTTATTGGCGGCTCGGGACCCAGTACTTC. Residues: CASSLDAYWRLGTQYF.

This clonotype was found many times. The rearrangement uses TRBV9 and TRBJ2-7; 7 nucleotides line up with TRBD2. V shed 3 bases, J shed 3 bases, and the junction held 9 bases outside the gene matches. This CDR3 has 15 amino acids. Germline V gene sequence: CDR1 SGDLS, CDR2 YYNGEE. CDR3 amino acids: CASSADAGTIYEQYF. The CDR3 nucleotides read TGTGCCAGCAGCGCAGACGCCGGGACTATCTACGAGCAGTACTTC.

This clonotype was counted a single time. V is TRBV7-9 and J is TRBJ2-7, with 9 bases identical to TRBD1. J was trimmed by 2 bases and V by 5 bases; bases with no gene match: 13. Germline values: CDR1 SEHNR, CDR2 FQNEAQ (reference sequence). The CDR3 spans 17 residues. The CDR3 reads CASSPHAGQGGTYEQYF. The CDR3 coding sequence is TGTGCCAGCAGCCCCCATGCGGGACAGGGAGGCACCTACGAGCAGTACTTC.

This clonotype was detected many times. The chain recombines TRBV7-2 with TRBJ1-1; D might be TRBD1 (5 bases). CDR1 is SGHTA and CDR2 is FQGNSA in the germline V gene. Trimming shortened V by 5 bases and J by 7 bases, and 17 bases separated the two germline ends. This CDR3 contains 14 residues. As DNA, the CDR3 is TGTGCCAGCAGCCTCGCCGGGGTCCAGGGTGAAGCTTTCTTT. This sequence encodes CASSLAGVQGEAFF.

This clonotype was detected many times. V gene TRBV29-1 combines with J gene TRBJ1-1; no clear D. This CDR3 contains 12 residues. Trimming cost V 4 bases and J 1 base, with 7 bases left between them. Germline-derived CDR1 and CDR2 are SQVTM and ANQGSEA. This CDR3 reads CSVVPQNTEAFF. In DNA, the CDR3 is TGCAGCGTTGTTCCGCAGAACACTGAAGCTTTCTTT.

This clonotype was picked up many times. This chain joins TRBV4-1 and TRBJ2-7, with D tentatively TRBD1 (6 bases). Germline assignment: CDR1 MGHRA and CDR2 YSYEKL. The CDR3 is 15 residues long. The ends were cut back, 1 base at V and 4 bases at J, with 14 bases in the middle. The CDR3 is CASSQGPGAPYEQYF. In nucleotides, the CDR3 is TGCGCCAGCAGCCAAGGTCCAGGGGCTCCTTACGAGCAGTACTTC.

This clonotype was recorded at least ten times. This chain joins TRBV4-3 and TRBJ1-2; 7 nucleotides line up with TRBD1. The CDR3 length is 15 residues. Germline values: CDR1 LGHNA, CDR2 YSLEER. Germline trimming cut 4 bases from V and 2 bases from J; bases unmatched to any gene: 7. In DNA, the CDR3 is TGCGCCAGCAGCCGCTACAGGGGTACGAACTATGGCTACACCTTC. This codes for CASSRYRGTNYGYTF.

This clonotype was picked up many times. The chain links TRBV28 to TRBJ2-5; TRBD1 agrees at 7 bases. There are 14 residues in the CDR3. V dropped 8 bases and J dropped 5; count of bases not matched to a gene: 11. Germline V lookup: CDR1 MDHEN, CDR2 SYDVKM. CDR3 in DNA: TGTGCCAGCCGTGAACAGGGGTTTGAGGAGACCCAGTACTTC. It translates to CASREQGFEETQYF.

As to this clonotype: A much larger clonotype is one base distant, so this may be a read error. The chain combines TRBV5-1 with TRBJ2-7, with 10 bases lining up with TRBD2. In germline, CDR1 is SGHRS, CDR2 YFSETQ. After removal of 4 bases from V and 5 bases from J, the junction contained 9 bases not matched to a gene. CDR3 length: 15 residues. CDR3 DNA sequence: TGCGCCAGCAGCCTGTGGGCTAGCGGGAGTAACGAGCAGTACTTC. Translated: CASSLWASGSNEQYF.

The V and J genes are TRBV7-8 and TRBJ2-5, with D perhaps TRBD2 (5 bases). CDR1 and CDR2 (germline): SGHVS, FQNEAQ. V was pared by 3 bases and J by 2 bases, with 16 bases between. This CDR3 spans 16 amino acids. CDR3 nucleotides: TGTGCCAGCAGCTTCCCAGCGGTGAGGGTACAAGAGACCCAGTACTTC. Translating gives CASSFPAVRVQETQYF.

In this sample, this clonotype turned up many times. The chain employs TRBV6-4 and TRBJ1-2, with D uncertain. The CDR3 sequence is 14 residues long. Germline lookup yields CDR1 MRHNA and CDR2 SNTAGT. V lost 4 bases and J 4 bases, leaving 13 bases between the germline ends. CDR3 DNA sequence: TGTGCCAGCAGTGGAGGTCTGGGTTCCTATGGCTACACCTTC. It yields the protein CASSGGLGSYGYTF.

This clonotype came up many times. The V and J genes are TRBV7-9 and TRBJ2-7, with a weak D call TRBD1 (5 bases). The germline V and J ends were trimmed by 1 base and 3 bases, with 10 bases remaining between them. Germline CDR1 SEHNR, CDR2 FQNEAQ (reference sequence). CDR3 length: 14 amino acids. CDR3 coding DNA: TGTGCCAGCAGCTTAGGGACACCGGACTACGAGCAGTACTTC. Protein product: CASSLGTPDYEQYF.

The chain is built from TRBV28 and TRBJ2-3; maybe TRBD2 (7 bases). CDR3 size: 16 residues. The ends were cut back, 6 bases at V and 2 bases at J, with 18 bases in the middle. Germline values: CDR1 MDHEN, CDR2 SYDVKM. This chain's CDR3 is CASSPQEGGTTDTQYF. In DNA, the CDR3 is TGTGCCAGCAGCCCCCAGGAGGGGGGGACCACAGATACGCAGTATTTT.

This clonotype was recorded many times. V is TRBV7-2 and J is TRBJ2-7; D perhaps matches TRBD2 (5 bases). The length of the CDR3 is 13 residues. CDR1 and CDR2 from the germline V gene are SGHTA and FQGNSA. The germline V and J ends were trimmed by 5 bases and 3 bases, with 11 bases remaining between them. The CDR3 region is CASSPGYNYEQYF. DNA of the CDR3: TGTGCCAGCAGCCCGGGGTATAACTACGAGCAGTACTTC.

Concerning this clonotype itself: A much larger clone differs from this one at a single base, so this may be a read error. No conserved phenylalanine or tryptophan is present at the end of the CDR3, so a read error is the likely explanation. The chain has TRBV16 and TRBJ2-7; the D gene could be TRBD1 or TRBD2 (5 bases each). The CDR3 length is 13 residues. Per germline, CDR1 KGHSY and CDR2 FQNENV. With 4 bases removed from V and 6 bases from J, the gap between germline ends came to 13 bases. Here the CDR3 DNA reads TGTGCCAGCAGCCGCGAGGGGTGGGGCGAGCAGTACCTC. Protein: CASSREGWGEQYL.

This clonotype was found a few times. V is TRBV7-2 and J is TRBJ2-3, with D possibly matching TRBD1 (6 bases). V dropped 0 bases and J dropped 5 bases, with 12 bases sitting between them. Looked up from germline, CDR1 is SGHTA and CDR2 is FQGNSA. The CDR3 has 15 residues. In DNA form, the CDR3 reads TGTGCCAGCAGCTTAGCGGGGGCTTTGGGAGATACGCAGTATTTT. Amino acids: CASSLAGALGDTQYF.

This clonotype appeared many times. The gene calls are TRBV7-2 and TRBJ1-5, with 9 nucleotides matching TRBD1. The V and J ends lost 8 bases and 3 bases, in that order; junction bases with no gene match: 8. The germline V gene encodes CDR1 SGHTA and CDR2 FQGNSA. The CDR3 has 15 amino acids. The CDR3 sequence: CASHPGTGNNQPQHF. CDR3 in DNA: TGTGCCAGCCACCCCGGGACAGGGAACAATCAGCCCCAGCATTTT. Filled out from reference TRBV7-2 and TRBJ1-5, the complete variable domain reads GAGVSQSPSNKVTEKGKDVELRCDPISGHTALYWYRQSLGQGLEFLIYFQGNSAPDKSGLPSDRFSAERTGGSVSTLTIQRTQQEDSAVYLCASHPGTGNNQPQHFGDGTRLSIL.

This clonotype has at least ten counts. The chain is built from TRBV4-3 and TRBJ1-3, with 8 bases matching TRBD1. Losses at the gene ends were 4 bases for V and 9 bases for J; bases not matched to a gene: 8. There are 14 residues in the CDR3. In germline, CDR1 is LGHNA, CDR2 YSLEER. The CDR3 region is CASSPGQAGGTIYF. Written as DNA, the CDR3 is TGCGCCAGCAGCCCGGGACAGGCTGGAGGCACCATATATTTT.

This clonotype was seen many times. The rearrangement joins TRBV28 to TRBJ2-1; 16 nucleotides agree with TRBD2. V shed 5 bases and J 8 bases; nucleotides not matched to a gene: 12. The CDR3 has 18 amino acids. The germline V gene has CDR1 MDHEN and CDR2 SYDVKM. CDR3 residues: CASSDPPGLAGGPDEQFF. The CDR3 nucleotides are TGTGCCAGCAGTGACCCTCCGGGACTAGCGGGAGGGCCCGATGAGCAGTTCTTC.

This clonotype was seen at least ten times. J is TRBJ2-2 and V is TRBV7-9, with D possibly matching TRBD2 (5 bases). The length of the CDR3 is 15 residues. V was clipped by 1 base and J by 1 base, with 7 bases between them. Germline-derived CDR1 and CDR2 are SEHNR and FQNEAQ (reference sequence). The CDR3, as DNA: TGTGCCAGCAGCTTAGAGGAGGAGAACACCGGGGAGCTGTTTTTT. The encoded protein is CASSLEEENTGELFF.

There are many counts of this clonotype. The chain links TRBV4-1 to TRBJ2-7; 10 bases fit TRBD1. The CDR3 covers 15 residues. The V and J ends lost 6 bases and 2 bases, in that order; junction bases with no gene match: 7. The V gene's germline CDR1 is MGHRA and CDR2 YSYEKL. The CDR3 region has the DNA TGCGCCAGCAGAGCGTGGGACAGGGGAACCTACGAGCAGTACTTC. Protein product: CASRAWDRGTYEQYF.